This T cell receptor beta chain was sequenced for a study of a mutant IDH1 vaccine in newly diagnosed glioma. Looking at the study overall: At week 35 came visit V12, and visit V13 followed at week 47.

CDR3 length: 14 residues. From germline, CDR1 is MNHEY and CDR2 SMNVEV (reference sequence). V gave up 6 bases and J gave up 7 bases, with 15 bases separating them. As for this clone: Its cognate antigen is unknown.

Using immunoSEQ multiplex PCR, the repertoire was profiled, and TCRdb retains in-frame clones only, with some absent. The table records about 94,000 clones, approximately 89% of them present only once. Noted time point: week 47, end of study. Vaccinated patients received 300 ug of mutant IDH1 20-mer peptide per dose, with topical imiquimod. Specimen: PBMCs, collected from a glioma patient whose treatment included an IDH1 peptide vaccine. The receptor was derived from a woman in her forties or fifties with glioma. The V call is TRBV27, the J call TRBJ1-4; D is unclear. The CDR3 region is CASSRRRGSEKLFF. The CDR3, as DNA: TGTGCCAGCAGCCGGCGACGTGGGAGTGAAAAACTGTTTTTT.